A single sample gave rise to the 18 T cell receptor beta chains below, sequenced in a study of T cell responses to AZD1222 COVID-19 vaccine. The data were produced by immunoSEQ multiplex PCR, yet TCRdb's version contains in-frame clones alone and is incomplete. Of 150,000 to 200,000 clones in the sample, around 94% were seen once. This specimen consisted of peripheral blood, obtained on day 0 of AZD1222 vaccination. The receptors derive from an adult in good health.

The chain joins TRBV5-1 to TRBJ1-1, with D perhaps TRBD1 (6 bases). Germline values: CDR1 SGHRS, CDR2 YFSETQ. The CDR3 extends over 15 amino acids. V lost 0 bases, J lost 7 bases, and 16 bases lay in between. The chain's CDR3 is CASSLEGVGSGEAFF. The CDR3 DNA reads as TGCGCCAGCAGCTTGGAGGGGGTTGGGAGTGGTGAAGCTTTCTTT.

The chain uses TRBV18 and TRBJ1-2; D is possibly TRBD1 (6 bases). The CDR3 is made up of 14 amino acids. In germline, CDR1 is KGHSH, CDR2 LQKENI. V shed 6 bases and J shed 7 bases, with 18 bases lying between them. The CDR3 nucleotides read TGTGCCAGCTCGCTGAGTGGGGGGCGCGGTGGCTACACCTTC. Translated: CASSLSGGRGGYTF.

CDR3 residues: CASSVVMGPLDNEQFF. The CDR3 DNA follows: TGTGCCAGCAGCGTAGTGATGGGGCCCCTGGACAATGAGCAGTTCTTC. The chain has TRBV9 and TRBJ2-1; perhaps TRBD1 as D (5 bases). Germline CDR1 reads SGDLS; CDR2 reads YYNGEE. V lost 0 bases and J lost 5, with 15 bases in between. The CDR3 contains 16 residues.

The chain employs TRBV7-8 and TRBJ1-5; D unclear. Germline values: CDR1 SGHVS, CDR2 FQNEAQ. Trimming cost V 1 base and J 2 bases, with 15 bases left between them. The CDR3 sequence is 17 residues long. Here the CDR3 reads CASSLVVDPRGNQPQHF. The CDR3 coding sequence is TGTGCCAGCAGCTTAGTGGTGGACCCAAGAGGCAATCAGCCCCAGCATTTT.

The chain has TRBV5-4 and TRBJ2-1; TRBD2 matches 8 bases. Trimming took 0 bases from V and 10 from J; bases not matched to a gene: 12. The V gene's germline CDR1 is SGHNT and CDR2 YYREEE (reference sequence). The CDR3 extends over 16 amino acids. CDR3 in amino acids: CASSLGGISGTSEQFF. The CDR3 bases are TGTGCCAGCAGCTTGGGGGGGATTAGCGGGACCTCGGAGCAGTTCTTC.

The gene calls are TRBV6-1 and TRBJ2-1; 11 nucleotides agree with TRBD2. The CDR3 runs to 17 residues. Germline V lookup: CDR1 MNHNS, CDR2 SASEGT. V lost 3 bases and J lost 6; bases outside the gene matches: 10. For the CDR3, the DNA is TGTGCCAGCAGTGACCTTGCCGGGACTAGCGGAATCAATGAGCAGTTCTTC. This translates into CASSDLAGTSGINEQFF.

This clone has only one observation. This rearrangement joins TRBV4-2 to TRBJ2-3, with TRBD2 matching over 10 bases. The CDR3 covers 15 residues. CDR1 LGHNA and CDR2 YNFKEQ come from the germline V gene. The ends lost 0 bases at V and 5 bases at J; junction bases unmatched: 2. The CDR3 reads CASSQEVAGGDTQYF. In nucleotides, the CDR3 is TGTGCCAGCAGCCAAGAGGTAGCGGGAGGAGATACGCAGTATTTT.

The chain recombines TRBV7-9 with TRBJ1-4; D gene unclear. The CDR3 is 14 residues long. V shed 5 bases and J shed 7 bases, with 14 bases lying between them. Germline CDR1 is SEHNR and CDR2 is FQNEAQ (reference sequence). Here the CDR3 reads CASSQDLEVEKLFF. DNA for the CDR3: TGTGCCAGCAGCCAAGACCTAGAGGTTGAAAAACTGTTTTTT.

This rearrangement joins TRBV6-6 to TRBJ2-7; D gene unclear. The V gene's germline CDR1 is MNHNY and CDR2 SVGAGI (reference sequence). The CDR3 sequence is 14 residues long. The V and J ends lost 0 bases and 4 bases respectively, with 10 bases between them. CDR3 coding DNA: TGTGCCAGCAGTTACTCTTCGTTGGGGTACGAGCAGTACTTC. Residues: CASSYSSLGYEQYF.

The gene calls are TRBV27 and TRBJ2-3; the match to TRBD2 covers 13 bases. Trimming took 6 bases from V and 6 from J; bases not matched to a gene: 12. The V gene's germline CDR1 is MNHEY and CDR2 SMNVEV (reference sequence). The CDR3 runs 17 residues. The CDR3 DNA is TGTGCCAGCAGACCCGGGACTAGCGGGGTTAAATTGGATACGCAGTATTTT. Amino acids: CASRPGTSGVKLDTQYF.

The chain joins TRBV2 to TRBJ2-3, with D possibly matching TRBD1 (6 bases). The CDR3 spans 14 residues. Germline loops: CDR1 SNHLY, CDR2 FYNNEI. V was trimmed by 8 bases and J by 1 base, leaving 13 bases between them. The CDR3 coding sequence is TGTGCCAGCGGGGGCGGGTGGGGCACAGATACGCAGTATTTT. Its protein is CASGGGWGTDTQYF.

The V gene is TRBV29-1, the J gene TRBJ1-1; tentative D call: TRBD1 (5 bases). Between the trimmed V and J ends, which lost 8 bases and 0 bases, there was a span of 13 bases. The CDR3 is 13 amino acids. Germline-derived CDR1 and CDR2 are SQVTM and ANQGSEA. CDR3 residues: CSTRQKMNTEAFF. DNA of the CDR3: TGCAGCACCCGACAGAAAATGAACACTGAAGCTTTCTTT.

V usage is TRBV28 and J usage is TRBJ1-5; no definite D call. From germline, CDR1 is MDHEN and CDR2 SYDVKM. The CDR3 extends over 14 amino acids. The V end was cut by 4 bases, the J end by 6 bases, with 13 bases between. CDR3 residues: CASSSPLGLQPQHF. DNA of the CDR3: TGTGCCAGCAGTTCACCCCTTGGGCTTCAGCCCCAGCATTTT. The variable domain in full, with the rest retrieved from reference TRBV28 and TRBJ1-5, is DVKVTQSSRYLVKRTGEKVFLECVQDMDHENMFWYRQDPGLGLRLIYFSYDVKMKEKGDIPEGYSVSREKKERFSLILESASTNQTSMYLCASSSPLGLQPQHFGDGTRLSIL.

The genes are TRBV18 and TRBJ2-6; D unresolved. The V gene lost 0 bases and the J gene lost 0 bases, with 15 bases spanning the gap. Germline loops: CDR1 KGHSH, CDR2 LQKENI. CDR3 length: 19 amino acids. CDR3 protein: CASSPPGSYSSSGANVLTF. The DNA of the CDR3 is TGTGCCAGCTCACCACCGGGCAGTTACTCTAGCTCTGGGGCCAACGTCCTGACTTTC.

CDR3 sequence (DNA): TGTGCCAGCAGCACTGGGACAGTCCCAACTAATGAAAAACTGTTTTTT. Protein product: CASSTGTVPTNEKLFF. V gene TRBV5-5 combines with J gene TRBJ1-4; 7 positions match TRBD1. The CDR3 covers 16 residues. With 4 bases clipped from V and 0 bases from J, the junction kept 6 bases outside the gene matches. The germline V gene encodes CDR1 SGHKS and CDR2 YYEKEE (reference sequence).

Concerning this clone: In the same sample, other DNA sequences code for this CDR3. This chain joins TRBV12-3 or TRBV12-4 and TRBJ2-6, with D unclear. With 4 bases removed from V and 0 bases from J, the gap between germline ends came to 1 base. The CDR3 is 13 residues long. The CDR3 reads CASSYSGANVLTF. CDR3 sequence (DNA): TGTGCCAGCAGTTACTCTGGGGCCAACGTCCTGACTTTC.

The V and J genes are TRBV27 and TRBJ2-7; tentatively, D is TRBD2 (6 bases). CDR1 and CDR2 from the germline V gene are MNHEY and SMNVEV (reference sequence). Trimming shortened V by 5 bases and J by 0 bases, and 17 bases separated the two germline ends. The CDR3 consists of 16 residues. Here the CDR3 DNA reads TGTGCCAGCAGTCCGTCCATAGCGGTTAGCTCCTACGAGCAGTACTTC. Amino acid sequence: CASSPSIAVSSYEQYF.

J is TRBJ2-7 and V is TRBV7-2; TRBD1 matches at 9 bases. The CDR3 is made up of 16 amino acids. Germline loops: CDR1 SGHTA, CDR2 FQGNSA. After removal of 6 bases from V and 7 bases from J, the junction contained 16 bases not matched to a gene. The CDR3, as DNA: TGTGCCAGCAGTGGCGCCGGGACAGGGATCACTCGTGAGCAGTACTTC. This translates into CASSGAGTGITREQYF.